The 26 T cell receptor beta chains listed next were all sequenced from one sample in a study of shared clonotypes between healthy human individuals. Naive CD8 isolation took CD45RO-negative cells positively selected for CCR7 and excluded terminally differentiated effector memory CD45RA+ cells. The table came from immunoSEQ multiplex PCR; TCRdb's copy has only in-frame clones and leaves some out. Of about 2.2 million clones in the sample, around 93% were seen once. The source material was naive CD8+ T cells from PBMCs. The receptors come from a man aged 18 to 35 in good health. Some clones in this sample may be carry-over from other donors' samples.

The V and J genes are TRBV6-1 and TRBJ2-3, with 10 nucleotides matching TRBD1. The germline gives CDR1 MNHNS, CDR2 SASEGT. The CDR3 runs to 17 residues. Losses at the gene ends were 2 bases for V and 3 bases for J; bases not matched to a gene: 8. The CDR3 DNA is TGTGCCAGCAGTGAACGCCTGGGACAGGGGCTTACAGATACGCAGTATTTT. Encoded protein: CASSERLGQGLTDTQYF.

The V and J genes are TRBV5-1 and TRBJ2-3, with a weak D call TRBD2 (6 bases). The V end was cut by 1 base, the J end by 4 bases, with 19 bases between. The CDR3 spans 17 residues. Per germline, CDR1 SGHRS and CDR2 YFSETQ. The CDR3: CASSLTGVAVPSDTQYF. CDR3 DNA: TGCGCCAGCAGCTTGACGGGAGTGGCAGTACCCTCAGATACGCAGTATTTT.

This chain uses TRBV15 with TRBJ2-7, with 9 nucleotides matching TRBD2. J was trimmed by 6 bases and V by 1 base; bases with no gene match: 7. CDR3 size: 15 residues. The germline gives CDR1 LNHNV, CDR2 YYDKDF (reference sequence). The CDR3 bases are TGTGCCACCAGCAGAGTGCGGGAGGGACCTTCCGAGCAGTACTTC. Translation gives CATSRVREGPSEQYF.

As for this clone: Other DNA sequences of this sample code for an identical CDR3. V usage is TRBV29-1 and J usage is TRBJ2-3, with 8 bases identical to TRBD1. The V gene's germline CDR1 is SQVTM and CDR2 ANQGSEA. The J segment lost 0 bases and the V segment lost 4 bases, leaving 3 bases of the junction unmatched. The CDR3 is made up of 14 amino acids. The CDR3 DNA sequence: TGCAGCGTTGGGGGGACAGGCAGCACAGATACGCAGTATTTT. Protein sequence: CSVGGTGSTDTQYF.

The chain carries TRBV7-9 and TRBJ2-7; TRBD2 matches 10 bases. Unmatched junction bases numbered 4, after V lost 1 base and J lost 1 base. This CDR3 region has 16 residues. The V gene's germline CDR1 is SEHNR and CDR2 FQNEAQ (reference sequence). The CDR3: CASSLGLAGVSYEQYF. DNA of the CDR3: TGTGCCAGCAGCTTAGGCCTAGCGGGAGTATCCTACGAGCAGTACTTC.

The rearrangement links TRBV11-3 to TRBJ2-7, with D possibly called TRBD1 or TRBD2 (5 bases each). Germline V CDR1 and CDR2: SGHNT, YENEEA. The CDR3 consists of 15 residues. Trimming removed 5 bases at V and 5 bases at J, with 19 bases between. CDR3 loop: CASSEDRGENHEQYF. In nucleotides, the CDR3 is TGTGCCAGCAGCGAAGACAGAGGGGAGAACCACGAGCAGTACTTC.

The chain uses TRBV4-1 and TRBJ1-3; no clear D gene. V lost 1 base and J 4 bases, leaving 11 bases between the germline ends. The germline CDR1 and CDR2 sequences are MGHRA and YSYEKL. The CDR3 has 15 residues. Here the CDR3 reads CASSQVVGSGNTIYF. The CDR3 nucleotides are TGCGCCAGCAGCCAAGTGGTAGGGTCAGGAAACACCATATATTTT.

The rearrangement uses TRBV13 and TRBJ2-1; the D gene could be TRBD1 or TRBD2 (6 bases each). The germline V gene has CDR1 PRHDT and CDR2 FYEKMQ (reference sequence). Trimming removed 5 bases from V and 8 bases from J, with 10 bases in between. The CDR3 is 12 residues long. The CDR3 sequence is CASSVRGDEQFF. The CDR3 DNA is TGTGCCAGCAGCGTTAGGGGGGATGAGCAGTTCTTC.

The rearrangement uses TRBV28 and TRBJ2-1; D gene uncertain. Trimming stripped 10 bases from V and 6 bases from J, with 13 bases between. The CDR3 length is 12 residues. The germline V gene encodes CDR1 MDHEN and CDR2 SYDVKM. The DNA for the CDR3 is TGTGCCACTAGTGTGGGCTCCAATGAGCAGTTCTTC. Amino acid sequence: CATSVGSNEQFF.

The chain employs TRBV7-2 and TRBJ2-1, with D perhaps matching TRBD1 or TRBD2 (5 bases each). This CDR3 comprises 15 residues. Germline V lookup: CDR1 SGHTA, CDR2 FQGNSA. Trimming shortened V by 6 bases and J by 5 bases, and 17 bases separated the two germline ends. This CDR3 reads CASRHRDHVDNEQFF. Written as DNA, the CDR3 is TGTGCCAGCAGACACCGGGACCATGTAGACAATGAGCAGTTCTTC.

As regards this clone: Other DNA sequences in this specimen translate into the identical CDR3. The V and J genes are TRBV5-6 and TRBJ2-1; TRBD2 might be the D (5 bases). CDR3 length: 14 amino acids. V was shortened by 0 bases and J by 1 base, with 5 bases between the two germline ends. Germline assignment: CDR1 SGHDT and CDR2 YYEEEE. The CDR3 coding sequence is TGTGCCAGCAGCTTGGGAGGGTCCTACAATGAGCAGTTCTTC. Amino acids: CASSLGGSYNEQFF.

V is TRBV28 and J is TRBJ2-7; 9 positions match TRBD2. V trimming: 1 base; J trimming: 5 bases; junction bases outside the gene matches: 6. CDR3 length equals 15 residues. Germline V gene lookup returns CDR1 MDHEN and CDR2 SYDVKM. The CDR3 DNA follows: TGTGCCAGCAGTTTATTAGCGGGAGTGGTCCACGAGCAGTACTTC. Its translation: CASSLLAGVVHEQYF.

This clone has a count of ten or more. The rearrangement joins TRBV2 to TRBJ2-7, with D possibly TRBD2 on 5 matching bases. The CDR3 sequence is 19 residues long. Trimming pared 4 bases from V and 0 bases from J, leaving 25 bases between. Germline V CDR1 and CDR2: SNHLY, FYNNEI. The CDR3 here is CASSARVQKDLPTSYEQYF. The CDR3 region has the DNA TGTGCCAGCAGTGCGAGGGTCCAGAAGGACCTCCCTACCTCCTACGAGCAGTACTTC.

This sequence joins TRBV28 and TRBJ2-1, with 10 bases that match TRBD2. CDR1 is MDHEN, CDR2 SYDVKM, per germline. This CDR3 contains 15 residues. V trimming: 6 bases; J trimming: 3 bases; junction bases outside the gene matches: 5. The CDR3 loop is CASRLGLAVYNEQFF. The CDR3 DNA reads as TGTGCCAGCAGGCTCGGACTAGCGGTCTACAATGAGCAGTTCTTC.

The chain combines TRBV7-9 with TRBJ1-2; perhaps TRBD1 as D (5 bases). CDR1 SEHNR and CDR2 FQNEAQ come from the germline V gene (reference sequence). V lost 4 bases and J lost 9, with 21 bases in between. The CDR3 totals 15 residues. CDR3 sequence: CASSSNTGTDVRYTF. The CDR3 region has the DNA TGTGCCAGCAGCTCAAACACCGGGACCGACGTTCGCTACACCTTC.

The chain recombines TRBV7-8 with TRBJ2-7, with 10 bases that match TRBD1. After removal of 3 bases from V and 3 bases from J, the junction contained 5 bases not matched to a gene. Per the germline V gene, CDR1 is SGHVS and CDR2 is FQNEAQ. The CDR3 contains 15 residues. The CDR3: CASSFRTGGGYEQYF. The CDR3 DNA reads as TGTGCCAGCAGCTTCCGGACAGGGGGTGGCTACGAGCAGTACTTC.

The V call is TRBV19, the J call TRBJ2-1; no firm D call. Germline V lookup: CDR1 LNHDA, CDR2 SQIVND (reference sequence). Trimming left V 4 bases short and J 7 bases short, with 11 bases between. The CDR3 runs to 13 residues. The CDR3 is CASSRLMDNEQFF. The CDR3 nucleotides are TGTGCCAGTAGTAGACTCATGGATAATGAGCAGTTCTTC.

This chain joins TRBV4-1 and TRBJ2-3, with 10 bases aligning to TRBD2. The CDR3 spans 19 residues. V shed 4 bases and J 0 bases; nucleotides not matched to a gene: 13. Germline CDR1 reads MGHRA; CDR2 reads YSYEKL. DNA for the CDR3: TGCGCCAGCAGCCCCACGGTAAGGTTAGCGGGAGGAAGCACAGATACGCAGTATTTT. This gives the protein CASSPTVRLAGGSTDTQYF.

The CDR3 loop is CASSPSGWGNTIYF. Here the CDR3 DNA reads TGTGCCAGCAGTCCCTCTGGATGGGGAAACACCATATATTTT. The chain carries TRBV27 and TRBJ1-3; no reliable D call. This CDR3 spans 14 amino acids. Trimming removed 5 bases at V and 4 bases at J, with 12 bases between. The germline CDR1 and CDR2 sequences are MNHEY and SMNVEV (reference sequence).

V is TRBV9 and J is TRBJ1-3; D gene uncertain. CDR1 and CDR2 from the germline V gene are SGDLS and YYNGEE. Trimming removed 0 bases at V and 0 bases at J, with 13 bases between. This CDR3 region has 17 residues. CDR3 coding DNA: TGTGCCAGCAGCGTAGACCCGGTGGGAAACTCTGGAAACACCATATATTTT. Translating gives CASSVDPVGNSGNTIYF.

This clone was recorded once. The CDR3 loop reads CASSNRLAGGPNNEQFF. The DNA of the CDR3 is TGTGCCAGCAGCAACCGACTAGCGGGAGGACCTAACAATGAGCAGTTCTTC. The genes are TRBV9 and TRBJ2-1, with TRBD2 identical over 13 bases. The CDR3 is 17 residues long. Germline values: CDR1 SGDLS, CDR2 YYNGEE. After removal of 4 bases from V and 5 bases from J, the junction contained 9 bases not matched to a gene.

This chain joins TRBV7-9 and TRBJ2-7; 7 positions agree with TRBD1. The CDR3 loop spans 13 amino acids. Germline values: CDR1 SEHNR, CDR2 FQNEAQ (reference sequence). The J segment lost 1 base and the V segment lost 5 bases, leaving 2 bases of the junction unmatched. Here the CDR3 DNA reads TGTGCCAGCAGCACGGGACAGTCCTACGAGCAGTACTTC. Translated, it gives CASSTGQSYEQYF.

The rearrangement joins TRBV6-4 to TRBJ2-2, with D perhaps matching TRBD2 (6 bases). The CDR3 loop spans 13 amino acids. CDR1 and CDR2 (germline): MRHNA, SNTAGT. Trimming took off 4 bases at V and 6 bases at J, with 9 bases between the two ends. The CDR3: CASSAGEAGELFF. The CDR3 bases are TGTGCCAGCAGTGCGGGGGAGGCCGGGGAGCTGTTTTTT.

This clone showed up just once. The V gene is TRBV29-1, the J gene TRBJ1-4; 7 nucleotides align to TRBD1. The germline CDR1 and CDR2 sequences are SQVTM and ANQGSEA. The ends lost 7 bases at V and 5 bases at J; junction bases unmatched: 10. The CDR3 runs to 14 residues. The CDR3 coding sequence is TGCAGCGCCCGACAGGGTCTTTTGAATGAAAAACTGTTTTTT. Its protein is CSARQGLLNEKLFF.

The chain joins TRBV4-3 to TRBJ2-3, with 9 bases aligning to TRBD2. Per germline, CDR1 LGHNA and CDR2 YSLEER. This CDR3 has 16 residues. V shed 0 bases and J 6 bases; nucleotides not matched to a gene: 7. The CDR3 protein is CASSQEGLAGTDTQYF. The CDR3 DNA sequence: TGCGCCAGCAGCCAAGAGGGTCTAGCGGGAACGGATACGCAGTATTTT.

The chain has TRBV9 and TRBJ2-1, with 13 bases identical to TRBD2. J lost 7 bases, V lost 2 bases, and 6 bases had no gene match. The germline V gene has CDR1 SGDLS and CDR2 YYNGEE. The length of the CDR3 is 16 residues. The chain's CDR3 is CASSVGLAGFENEQFF. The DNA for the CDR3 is TGTGCCAGCAGCGTGGGACTAGCGGGATTCGAGAATGAGCAGTTCTTC.